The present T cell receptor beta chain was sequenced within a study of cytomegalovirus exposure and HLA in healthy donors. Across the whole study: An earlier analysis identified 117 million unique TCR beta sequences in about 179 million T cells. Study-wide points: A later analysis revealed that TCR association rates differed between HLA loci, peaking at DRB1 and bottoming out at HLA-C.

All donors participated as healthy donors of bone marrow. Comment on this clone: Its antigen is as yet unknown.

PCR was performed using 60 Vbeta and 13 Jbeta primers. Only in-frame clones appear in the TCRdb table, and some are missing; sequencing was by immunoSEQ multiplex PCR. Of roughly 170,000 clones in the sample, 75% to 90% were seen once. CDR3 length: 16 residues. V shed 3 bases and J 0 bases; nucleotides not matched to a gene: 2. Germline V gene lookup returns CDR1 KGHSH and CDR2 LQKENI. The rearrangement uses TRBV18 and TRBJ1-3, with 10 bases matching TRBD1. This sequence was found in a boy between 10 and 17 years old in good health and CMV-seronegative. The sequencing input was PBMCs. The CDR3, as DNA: TGTGCCAGCTCACCGGGGACAGGGGCCTCTGGAAACACCATATATTTT. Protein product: CASSPGTGASGNTIYF.